This T cell receptor (beta chain) is drawn from a study of Ad26.COV2.S vaccination and SARS-CoV-2 variants. Study information: Ad26.COV2.S given intramuscularly, once or twice 56 days apart. General observations from the study: Higher spike-specific TCR breadth was found in vaccine recipients than in placebo recipients.

The sample holds a few counts of this clone. Its antigen is as yet unknown. CDR1 and CDR2 from the germline V gene are SGHTA and FQGNSA. Trimming removed 1 base from V and 7 bases from J; junction bases left unmatched: 12. The CDR3 runs 17 residues. TCRdb's copy holds only in-frame clones and misses some; the assay was immunoSEQ multiplex PCR. Found here are 350,000 to 400,000 clones, about 88% of them singletons; the top ten hold under 2%. The treatment here: about 20 received Ad26.COV2.S at low or high dose, single or two shots; roughly 5 received placebo; per-sample allocation not given. Sampling happened 63 days after the first vaccine or placebo injection.

V and J are TRBV7-2 and TRBJ1-2; 10 nucleotides agree with TRBD1. Sequenced material: peripheral blood, taken in a trial of Ad26.COV2.S vaccine versus placebo. The clonotype was recovered from a person aged 18-60 years who received the Ad26.COV2.S COVID-19 vaccine or a placebo. The CDR3, as DNA: TGTGCCAGCAGCTTAGTCGTTGGGGACAGGGGTAGAGGTGGCTACACCTTC. It encodes CASSLVVGDRGRGGYTF.